This TCR beta chain was profiled in a study of CD8 T cells in Susac syndrome (dated by TCRdb to about 2019). About the study as a whole: Repertoire sequencing was used to test whether CD8+ T cell activation and differentiation in Susac syndrome was antigen driven. General study outcomes and caveats: The number of individuals in the TCR sequencing and HLA analysis was recognized as being relatively small.

RNA was extracted with the RNeasy kit and about 0.5 to 1 ug was reverse transcribed using random hexamers. The immunoSEQ multiplex PCR assay, which covers 54 Vbeta and 13 Jbeta segments, was used to amplify TCR beta CDR3 regions. Bias from PCR amplification was corrected by using a synthetic template baseline for primer optimization and for computational correction. In the paper's pipeline: Only productive sequences were kept, with reads annotated to V, D and J genes according to IMGT and analyzed in immunoSEQ Analyzer. Clonality was calculated as one minus the Shannon entropy normalized by log2 of the number of productive unique sequences. For each patient and control, public and private clones were evaluated among the 100 most prevalent clones. Susac-specific clones were defined as absent from healthy and MS cohorts, about 1,100 published viral clones and other ImmuneACCESS disease sequences. The public reads were run again by TCRdb, first through fastp at Q25 and then through MiXCR, and only productive beta chains were kept. Entries that share a CDR3 protein sequence are merged under the most common genes and DNA. Clone size and V and J calls follow TCRdb, not the original study. The sample table shows 200,000 or so distinct CDR3 sequences, and more than 90% are seen once. Together, the top ten hold roughly 0.088% of the sample.

With regard to this clonotype: The antigen it recognizes is unknown. No clone much larger than this one lies a single base away; base qualities are absent.

The CDR3 numbers 12 residues from cysteine through phenylalanine. CDR3 DNA is the only sequence kept; it has 36 bases, read in frame from the first base. The germline V gene (reference sequence) yields DFQATT for CDR1 and SNEGSKA for CDR2. V is shortened by 1 base, J by 4 bases, and the region joining them spans 5 bases. High-throughput TCR beta sequencing profiled peripheral blood CD8+ and CD4+ T cells from healthy donors, Susac syndrome patients and multiple sclerosis patients. The multiple sclerosis controls were treatment-naive patients whose relapsing-remitting disease, either stable or active, fulfilled the revised McDonald criteria. CD8+ TEMRA cells were enriched by FACS, while bulk CD8+ and CD4+ T cells were purified by magnetic negative isolation. Blood was drawn into EDTA tubes, processed within 24 hours, and PBMCs were isolated by density gradient centrifugation. PBMCs intended for TCR sequencing were cryopreserved in liquid nitrogen and thawed later in a water bath at 37 degrees C. The sorted or isolated CD4+, CD8+ and CD8+ TEMRA cells had a purity of 90% or higher.

The sample comprised CD4+ T cells from PBMCs. This TCR was sampled from a human donor with multiple sclerosis. The chain employs TRBV20-1 and TRBJ1-5; the D gene is not confidently resolved. The CDR3 reads CSARGTNQPQHF. The DNA sequence is given as TGCAGTGCTAGAGGCACTAATCAGCCCCAGCATTTT.